This T cell receptor (beta chain) was captured by sequencing in a study of cytomegalovirus exposure and HLA in healthy donors. PCR was performed using 60 Vbeta and 13 Jbeta primers. Repertoires were generated with immunoSEQ multiplex PCR, while TCRdb's copy carries only in-frame clones and drops some. The sample includes almost 85,000 clones, just under 80% of them seen just once. Regarding this clone: Its antigen is currently unknown.

Trimming stripped 8 bases from V and 5 bases from J, with 13 bases between. The CDR3 runs 13 residues. The V gene's germline CDR1 is ENHRY and CDR2 SYGVKD. The study's findings and limits: It was shown in a later analysis that HLA-associated TCR beta chains were more clonally expanded than other, equally common chains. Among immune exposure information, only CMV serostatus was available. TRBV6-2, TRBV6-3 and some other V segments were unresolvable in 87-base-pair reads. There were under 200 TCR beta chains listed as cytomegalovirus-associated.

The sequence came from a male donor in good health and CMV-seropositive. This chain uses TRBV10-3 with TRBJ2-4, with a possible D match to TRBD1 (6 bases). The specimen sequenced was PBMCs. The CDR3 protein is CAIGNRAENIQYF. The DNA of the CDR3 is TGTGCCATCGGGAACAGGGCTGAAAACATTCAGTACTTC.